This TCR beta chain was sequenced for a study of blood T cell repertoires in COVID-19. Study overall: The United States, Italy and Spain were the sources of the acute and convalescent COVID-19 samples. T cells, B-cell-depleted T cells, or PBMCs supplied cDNA or gDNA.

This CDR3 has 13 residues. V was pared by 5 bases and J by 6 bases, with 13 bases between. As originally analysed: Amplification of reference gene primers provided the estimated nucleated cell counts. TCRdb's table, derived via immunoSEQ multiplex PCR, lists solely in-frame clones and lacks some. Clonal size and the V and J genes are those of that table, whereas D and trimming came from the DNA. The sample has over 400,000 clones, 80% to 90% seen once. The clonotype was recovered from a human donor in a cohort sampled during active COVID-19. The V and J genes are TRBV12-3 or TRBV12-4 and TRBJ1-1; a weak D match, TRBD1 (6 bases). Material for sequencing was peripheral blood. The CDR3 bases are TGTGCCAGCAGTACGATAGAGGGGGCTGAAGCTTTCTTT. Translation: CASSTIEGAEAFF.